This T cell receptor (beta chain) was captured in a study of regulatory T cells in long-lasting Graves disease. This clonotype was detected ten times or more. The germline gives CDR1 MNHEY, CDR2 SMNVEV (reference sequence). This CDR3 is built from 22 residues. Trimming cost V 2 bases and J 3 bases; bases outside gene matches: 18. Time point of the sample: newly diagnosed GD, antithyroid drugs for less than 3 months. With RNA extracted from PBMCs as input, the TCR library was made. Both iRepertoire HTBI primers and Arm-PCR of CDR3 regions were used to build the TCR beta libraries. A single record per CDR3 protein comes from TCRdb applying MiXCR to the multiplex PCR reads. The sample lists 530,000 or so distinct CDR3 sequences; about 13% were seen once. This same sample was also taken into another study, of T cells in Graves' hyperthyroidism and ophthalmopathy.

The sequencing here drew on peripheral blood mononuclear cells (PBMCs), taken at new diagnosis, from a patient treated with antithyroid drugs. The chain links TRBV27 to TRBJ2-1, with 14 bases lining up with TRBD2. The source is a young man with Graves disease. The DNA of the CDR3 is TGTGCCAGCAGTTTAGTATTCTTTTGGGGGACTAGCGGGAGAGGGGACTACAATGAGCAGTTCTTC. Protein sequence: CASSLVFFWGTSGRGDYNEQFF.